Listed below are T cell receptor beta chains from one sample, sequenced in a study of OX40 agonist ivuxolimab in advanced cancers. Clones were sequenced by immunoSEQ multiplex PCR, and TCRdb holds only the in-frame ones, with some missing. The table shows fewer than 90,000 clones, with 89% occurring only once. Sample: CD4+ or CD8+ T cells sorted from blood, taken in a trial of the OX40 agonist ivuxolimab. The receptor set was obtained from an adult with an advanced solid tumor such as melanoma, head and neck, liver or kidney cancer. CDR3s leave out the opening cysteine and the closing phenylalanine or tryptophan. Clone size is given for some rows only: seen once, a few or many times, or a class if the clone is expanded.

clone_size	j_call	v_call	cdr3_aa
.	TRBJ1-1	TRBV19	ASSTNSGANTEAF
.	TRBJ2-3	TRBV28	ASSPAGSSTDTQY
.	TRBJ2-1	TRBV4-1	ASSQDPGGAPYNEQF
.	TRBJ2-3	TRBV5-1	ASSLFDSPTDTQY
few	TRBJ2-5	TRBV7-3	ASSYSGRLETQY
.	TRBJ2-2	TRBV18	ASFNRGRGTGELF
.	TRBJ1-1	TRBV27	ASSPDRVNTEAF
once	TRBJ2-3	TRBV5-1	ASSPRVSGGYTDTQY
once	TRBJ1-2	TRBV4-1	ASSQDWDRAVSYT
.	TRBJ2-5	TRBV19	ASSMNGGLRTQY
.	TRBJ1-4	TRBV29-1	SVQQGGGDEKLF
.	TRBJ2-7	TRBV5-1	ASSRGLAGLPNYEQY
few	TRBJ1-1	TRBV29-1	SFRDNTEAF
.	TRBJ1-5	TRBV7-2	ASSLDAIQPQH
.	TRBJ2-1	TRBV19	ASSKLREQF
.	TRBJ2-5	TRBV4-1	ASSQGDSQETQY
.	TRBJ1-5	TRBV7-8	ASSRDRNNQPQH
.	TRBJ2-1	TRBV19	ASSTRTGGPNEQF
.	TRBJ1-5	TRBV21-1	ASSKEETGGLFGQPQH
.	TRBJ1-4	TRBV4-2	ASSQDVGSGSEKLF
.	TRBJ2-2	TRBV4-3	ASSQQPGQGVTGELF
.	TRBJ2-1	TRBV5-8	ASSFTDNEQF
.	TRBJ2-1	TRBV9	ASSVGPDYNEQF
few	TRBJ2-1	TRBV19	ASSPGHKLKTYNEQF
.	TRBJ2-1	TRBV11-2	ASSLERLEQF
.	TRBJ2-7	TRBV27	ASRGLASAYEQY
.	TRBJ2-7	TRBV7-2	ASSPRVASPYEQY
.	TRBJ1-2	TRBV7-9	ASSLALDRAYGYT
.	TRBJ1-5	TRBV6-5	ASSASNQPQH
.	TRBJ2-3	TRBV2	ASLFALLADTQY
.	TRBJ1-1	TRBV7-8	ASSSGRVQNTEAF
.	TRBJ1-4	TRBV4-1	ASSQGTLGGEKLF
once	TRBJ1-5	TRBV6-1	ASSEWMQGRFGNQPQH
.	TRBJ2-3	TRBV4-1	ASSQVGTGGTDTQY
few	TRBJ2-2	TRBV14	ASSPNVGRNTGELF
.	TRBJ2-3	TRBV5-5	ASSSEQTSGGSTDTQY
.	TRBJ2-1	TRBV7-8	ASSLSGNEQF
.	TRBJ1-1	TRBV4-2	ASSQDGQGTMNTEAF
.	TRBJ1-6	TRBV7-9	ASSWDRGNSPLH
.	TRBJ2-2	TRBV28	ASSLIGGFRTGELF
once	TRBJ2-1	TRBV5-1	ASSGGTSGSGEQF
.	TRBJ2-5	TRBV14	ASSLSIRLAGQETQY
.	TRBJ2-1	TRBV27	ASSGRGDSQINHNEQF
.	TRBJ1-1	TRBV6-1	ASSPRQGGSTEAF
.	TRBJ2-1	TRBV7-9	ASSLVDAGCF
.	TRBJ2-1	TRBV27	ASSFGGSSYNEQF
.	TRBJ1-2	TRBV6-6	ASRKQTGTHGYT
.	TRBJ2-3	TRBV28	ASSLEGTQY
once	TRBJ1-2	TRBV15	ATSKTALDYGYT